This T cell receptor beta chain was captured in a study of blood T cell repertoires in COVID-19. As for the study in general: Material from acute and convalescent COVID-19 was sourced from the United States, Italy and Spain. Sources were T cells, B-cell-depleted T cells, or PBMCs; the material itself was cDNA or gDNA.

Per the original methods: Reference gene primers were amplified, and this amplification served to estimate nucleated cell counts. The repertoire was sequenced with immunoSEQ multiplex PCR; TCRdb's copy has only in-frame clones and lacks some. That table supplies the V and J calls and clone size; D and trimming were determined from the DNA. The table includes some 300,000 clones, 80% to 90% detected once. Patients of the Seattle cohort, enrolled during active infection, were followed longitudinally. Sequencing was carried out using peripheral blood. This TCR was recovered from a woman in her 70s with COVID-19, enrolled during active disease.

This CDR3 is CASRRTGTSSYNEQFF. CDR3 in DNA: TGTGCCAGCAGGAGAACAGGTACCAGCTCCTACAATGAGCAGTTCTTC. This chain links TRBV27 with TRBJ2-1; a possible D gene is TRBD1 (5 bases). The CDR3 is 16 amino acids. Germline V CDR1 and CDR2: MNHEY, SMNVEV (reference sequence). V was cut by 6 bases and J by 0 bases, with 15 bases left in between.